A selection of T cell receptor beta chains follows, all from one sample in a study of blood T cell repertoires in COVID-19. The data were produced by immunoSEQ multiplex PCR, yet TCRdb's version contains in-frame clones alone and is incomplete. Of 300,000 to 350,000 clones detected, around nine tenths appear once; the ten largest clones hold less than 5%. Source material: peripheral blood. Source of these receptors: a woman aged 55-69 years with COVID-19, enrolled during active disease. CDR3s include the opening cysteine and the closing phenylalanine or tryptophan. The D gene is left open where the match is weak. The size entry is marked missing in some rows and otherwise reads once, few, many or a size class.

j_gene	abundance	d_gene	v_gene	CDR3nt	CDR3aa
TRBJ1-2	-	-	TRBV28	TGTGCCAACGGGGATAACTATGGCTACACCTTC	CANGDNYGYTF
TRBJ1-1	-	-	TRBV2	TGTGCCAGCAGCCCCAGGTCGGCGAACACTGAAGCTTTCTTT	CASSPRSANTEAFF
TRBJ2-5	-	TRBD2	TRBV15	TGTGCCACCAGCGGAGAGGGACTAGCGGGGGGCCGGGGAGAGACCCAGTACTTC	CATSGEGLAGGRGETQYF
TRBJ1-6	once	-	TRBV12-3/TRBV12-4	TGTGCCAGCACCGATGGGGGGGATTCACCCCTCCACTTT	CASTDGGDSPLHF
TRBJ2-2	-	TRBD1	TRBV7-3	TGTGCCAGCAGCGCCGGGACAGGGTACACCGGGGAGCTGTTTTTT	CASSAGTGYTGELFF
TRBJ2-1	few	TRBD2	TRBV6-2/TRBV6-3	TGTGCCAGCAGTTACGGAGTAGCGGGGGGCGTCTACAATGAGCAGTTCTTC	CASSYGVAGGVYNEQFF
TRBJ1-2	-	-	TRBV3-1/TRBV3-2	TGTGCCAGCAGCCAAGAGGCCAGGAACTATGGCTACACCTTC	CASSQEARNYGYTF
TRBJ1-3	-	-	TRBV19	TGTGCCATTTCTATGGGAGGTTCCTCTGGAAACACCATATATTTT	CAISMGGSSGNTIYF
TRBJ2-1	-	TRBD2	TRBV5-1	TGCGCCAGCAGCTTGTCAATGCGGGGGTCCTACAATGAGCAGTTCTTC	CASSLSMRGSYNEQFF
TRBJ2-2	-	-	TRBV18	TGTGCCAGCTCACCACCGGGGCCCGATCTCGGGGAGCTGTTTTTT	CASSPPGPDLGELFF
TRBJ1-1	-	TRBD1	TRBV2	TGTGCCAGCAGCGTCCAGGGGGAAAGGACTGAAGCTTTCTTT	CASSVQGERTEAFF
TRBJ1-3	-	-	TRBV11-2	TGTGCCAGCAGGCCCATCGCAGGTTTCACTGGAAACACCATATATTTT	CASRPIAGFTGNTIYF
TRBJ1-1	-	-	TRBV6-5	TGTGCCAGCAGTCACCGGGACAACTGGAACACTGAAGCTTTCTTT	CASSHRDNWNTEAFF
TRBJ1-4	-	-	TRBV5-4	TGTGCCAGCAGCTTAGACAGGTCATATGAAAAACTGTTTTTT	CASSLDRSYEKLFF
TRBJ1-4	once	-	TRBV4-1	TGCGCCAGCACGCGAGGCGGCCGTACGGAAAAACTGTTTTTT	CASTRGGRTEKLFF
TRBJ2-7	-	-	TRBV5-6	TGTGCCAGCAGCTTGGAACCGGGGTGGGGTTACGAGCAGTACTTC	CASSLEPGWGYEQYF
TRBJ1-2	-	-	TRBV2	TGTGCCAGCAGCTTGGGAGTTGGGGGCGGGTTTTACTACACCTTC	CASSLGVGGGFYYTF
TRBJ1-5	few	-	TRBV6-4	TGTGCCAGCATCGGTGAGCAGCCCCAGCATTTT	CASIGEQPQHF
TRBJ1-3	-	-	TRBV11-2	TGTGCCAGCACGGTAACAGGCCTCTCTGGAAACACCATATATTTT	CASTVTGLSGNTIYF
TRBJ1-1	-	-	TRBV3-1/TRBV3-2	TGTGCCAGCAGCCCTTCGCAGGGAGGCGGCACTGAAGCTTTCTTT	CASSPSQGGGTEAFF
TRBJ1-6	-	-	TRBV28	TGTGCCAGCAGTTTGACAGATAATTCACCCCTCCACTTT	CASSLTDNSPLHF
TRBJ1-1	-	-	TRBV18	TGTGCCAGCTCACCACCTGGAGGGGAGGGGCCTTTCTTT	CASSPPGGEGPFF